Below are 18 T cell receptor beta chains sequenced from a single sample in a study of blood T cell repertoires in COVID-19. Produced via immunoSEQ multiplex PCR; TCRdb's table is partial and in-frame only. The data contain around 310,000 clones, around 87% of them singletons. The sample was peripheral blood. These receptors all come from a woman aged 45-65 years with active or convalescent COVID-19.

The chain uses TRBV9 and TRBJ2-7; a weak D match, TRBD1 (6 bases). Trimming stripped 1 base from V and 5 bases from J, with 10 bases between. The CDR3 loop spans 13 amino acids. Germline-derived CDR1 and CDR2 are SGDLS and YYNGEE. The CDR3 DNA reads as TGTGCCAGCAGCGTAAAGACAGGTGACGAGCAGTACTTC. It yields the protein CASSVKTGDEQYF.

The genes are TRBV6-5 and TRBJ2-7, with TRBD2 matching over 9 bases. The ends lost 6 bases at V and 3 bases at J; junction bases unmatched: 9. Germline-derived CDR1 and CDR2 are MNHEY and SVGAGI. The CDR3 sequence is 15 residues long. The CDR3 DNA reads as TGTGCCAGCAGCCGCACCTCTAGCGGGGACTACGAGCAGTACTTC. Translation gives CASSRTSSGDYEQYF.

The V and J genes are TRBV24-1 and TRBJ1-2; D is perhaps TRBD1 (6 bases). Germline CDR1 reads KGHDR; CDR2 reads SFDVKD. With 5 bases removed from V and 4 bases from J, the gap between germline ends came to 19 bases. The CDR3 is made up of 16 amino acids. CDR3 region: CATSVKGLGGSYGYTF. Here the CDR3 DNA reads TGTGCCACCAGTGTTAAGGGACTAGGGGGATCCTATGGCTACACCTTC.

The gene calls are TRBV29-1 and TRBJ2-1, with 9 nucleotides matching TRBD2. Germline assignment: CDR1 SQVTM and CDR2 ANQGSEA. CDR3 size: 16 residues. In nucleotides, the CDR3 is TGCAGTCTTCCGATTCTAGCGGGATCCTCCTACAATGAGCAGTTCTTC. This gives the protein CSLPILAGSSYNEQFF.

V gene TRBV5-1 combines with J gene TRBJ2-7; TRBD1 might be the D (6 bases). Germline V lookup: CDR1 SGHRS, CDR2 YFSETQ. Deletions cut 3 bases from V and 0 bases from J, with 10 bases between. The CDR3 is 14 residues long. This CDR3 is CASSSDSLSYEQYF. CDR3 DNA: TGCGCCAGCAGCTCGGACAGTCTCTCCTACGAGCAGTACTTC.

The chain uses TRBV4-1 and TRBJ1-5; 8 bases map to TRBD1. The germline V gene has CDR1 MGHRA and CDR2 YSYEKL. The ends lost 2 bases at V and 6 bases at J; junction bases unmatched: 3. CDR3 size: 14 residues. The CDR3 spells CASSQSGGGQPQHF. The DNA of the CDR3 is TGCGCCAGCAGCCAATCAGGGGGCGGTCAGCCCCAGCATTTT.

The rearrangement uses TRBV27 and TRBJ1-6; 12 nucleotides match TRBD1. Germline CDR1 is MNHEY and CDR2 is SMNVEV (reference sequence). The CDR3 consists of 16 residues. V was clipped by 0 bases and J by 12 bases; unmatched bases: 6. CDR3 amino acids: CASSLSRDRGQLPLHF. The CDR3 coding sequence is TGTGCCAGCAGTTTATCGAGGGACAGGGGGCAGTTACCCCTCCACTTT.

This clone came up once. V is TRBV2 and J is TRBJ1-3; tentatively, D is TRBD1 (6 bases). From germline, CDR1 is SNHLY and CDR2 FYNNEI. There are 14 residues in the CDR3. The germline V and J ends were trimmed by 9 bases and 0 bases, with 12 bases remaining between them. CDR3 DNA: TGTGCCAGTCAACAGGGCACCTCTGGAAACACCATATATTTT. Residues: CASQQGTSGNTIYF.

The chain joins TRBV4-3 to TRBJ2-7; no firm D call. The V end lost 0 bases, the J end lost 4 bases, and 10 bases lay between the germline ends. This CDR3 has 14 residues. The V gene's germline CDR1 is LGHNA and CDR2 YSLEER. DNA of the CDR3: TGCGCCAGCAGCCAAGATTGGGCGTTGTACGAGCAGTACTTC. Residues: CASSQDWALYEQYF.

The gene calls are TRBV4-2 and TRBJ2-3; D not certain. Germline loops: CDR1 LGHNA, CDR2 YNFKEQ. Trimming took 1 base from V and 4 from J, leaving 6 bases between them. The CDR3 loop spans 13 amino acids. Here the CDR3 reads CASSQGPSDTQYF. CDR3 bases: TGTGCCAGCAGCCAAGGTCCGTCAGATACGCAGTATTTT.

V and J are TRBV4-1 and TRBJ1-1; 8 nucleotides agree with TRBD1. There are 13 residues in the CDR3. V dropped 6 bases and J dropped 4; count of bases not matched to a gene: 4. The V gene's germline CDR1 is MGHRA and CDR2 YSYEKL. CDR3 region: CASSLQGVTEAFF. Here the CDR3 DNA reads TGCGCCAGCAGTCTACAGGGGGTCACTGAAGCTTTCTTT.

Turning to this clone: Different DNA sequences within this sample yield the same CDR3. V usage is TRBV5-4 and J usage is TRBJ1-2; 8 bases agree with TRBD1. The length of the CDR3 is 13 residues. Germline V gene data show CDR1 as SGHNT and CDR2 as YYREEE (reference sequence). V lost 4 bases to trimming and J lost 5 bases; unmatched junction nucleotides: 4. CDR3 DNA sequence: TGTGCCAGCAGCCATGACAGGGGTTATGGCTACACCTTC. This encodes CASSHDRGYGYTF.

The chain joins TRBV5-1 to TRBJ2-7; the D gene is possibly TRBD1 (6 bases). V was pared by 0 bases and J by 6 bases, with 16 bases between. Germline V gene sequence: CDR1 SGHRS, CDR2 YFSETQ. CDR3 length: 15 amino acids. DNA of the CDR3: TGCGCCAGCAGCTTGGGCCACTTATCAGGGGTCGAGCAGTACTTC. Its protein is CASSLGHLSGVEQYF. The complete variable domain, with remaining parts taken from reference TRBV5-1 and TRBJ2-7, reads KAGVTQTPRYLIKTRGQQVTLSCSPISGHRSVSWYQQTPGQGLQFLFEYFSETQRNKGNFPGRFSGRQFSNSRSEMNVSTLELGDSALYLCASSLGHLSGVEQYFGPGTRLTVT.

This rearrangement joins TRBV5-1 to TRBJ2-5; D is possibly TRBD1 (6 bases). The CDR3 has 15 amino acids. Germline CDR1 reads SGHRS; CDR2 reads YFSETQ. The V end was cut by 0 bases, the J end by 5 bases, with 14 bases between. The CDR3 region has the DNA TGCGCCAGCAGCTTGGGGGGGCGGACGCCGGAGACCCAGTACTTC. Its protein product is CASSLGGRTPETQYF.

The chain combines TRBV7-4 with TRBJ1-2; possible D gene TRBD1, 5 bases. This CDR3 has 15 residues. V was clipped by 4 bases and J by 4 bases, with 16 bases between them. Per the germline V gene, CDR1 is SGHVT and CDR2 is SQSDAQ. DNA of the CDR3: TGTGCCAGCAGCTCGTGTCCAGGGAAAACCTATGGCTACACCTTC. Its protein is CASSSCPGKTYGYTF.

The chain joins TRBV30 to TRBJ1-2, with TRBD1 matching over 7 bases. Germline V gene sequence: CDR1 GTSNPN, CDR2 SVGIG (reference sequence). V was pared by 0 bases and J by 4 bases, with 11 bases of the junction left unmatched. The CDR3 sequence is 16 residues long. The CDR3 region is CAWSVRRGGDGYGYTF. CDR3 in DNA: TGTGCCTGGAGTGTACGTCGAGGGGGCGATGGCTATGGCTACACCTTC.

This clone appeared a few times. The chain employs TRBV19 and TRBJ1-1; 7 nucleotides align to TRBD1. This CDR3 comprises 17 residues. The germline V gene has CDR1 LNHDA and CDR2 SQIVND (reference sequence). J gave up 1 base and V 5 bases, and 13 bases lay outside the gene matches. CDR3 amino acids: CASSLGRDSQSNTEAFF. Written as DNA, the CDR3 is TGTGCCAGTAGTCTTGGCCGGGACAGTCAATCGAACACTGAAGCTTTCTTT.

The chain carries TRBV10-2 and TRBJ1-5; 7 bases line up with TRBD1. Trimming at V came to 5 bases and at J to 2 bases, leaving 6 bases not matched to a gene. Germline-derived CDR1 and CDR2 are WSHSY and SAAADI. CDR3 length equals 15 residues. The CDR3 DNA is TGCGCCAGCAGTCAGGGGGTTTTTGGCAATCAGCCCCAGCATTTT. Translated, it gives CASSQGVFGNQPQHF.